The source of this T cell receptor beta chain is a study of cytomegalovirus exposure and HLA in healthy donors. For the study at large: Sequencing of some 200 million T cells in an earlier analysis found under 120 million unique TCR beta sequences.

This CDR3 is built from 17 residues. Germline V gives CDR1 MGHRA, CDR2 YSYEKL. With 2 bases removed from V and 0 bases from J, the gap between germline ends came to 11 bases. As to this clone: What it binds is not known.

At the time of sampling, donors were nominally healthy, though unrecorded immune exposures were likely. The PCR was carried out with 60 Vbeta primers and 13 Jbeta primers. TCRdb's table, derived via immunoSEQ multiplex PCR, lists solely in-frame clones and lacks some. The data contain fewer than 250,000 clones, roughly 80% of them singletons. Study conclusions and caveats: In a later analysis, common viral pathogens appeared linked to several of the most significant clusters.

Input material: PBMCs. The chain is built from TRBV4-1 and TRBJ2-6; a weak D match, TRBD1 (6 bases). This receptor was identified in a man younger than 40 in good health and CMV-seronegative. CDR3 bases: TGCGCCAGCAGCCAATCCGGGACACTCTCTGGGGCCAACGTCCTGACTTTC. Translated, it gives CASSQSGTLSGANVLTF.